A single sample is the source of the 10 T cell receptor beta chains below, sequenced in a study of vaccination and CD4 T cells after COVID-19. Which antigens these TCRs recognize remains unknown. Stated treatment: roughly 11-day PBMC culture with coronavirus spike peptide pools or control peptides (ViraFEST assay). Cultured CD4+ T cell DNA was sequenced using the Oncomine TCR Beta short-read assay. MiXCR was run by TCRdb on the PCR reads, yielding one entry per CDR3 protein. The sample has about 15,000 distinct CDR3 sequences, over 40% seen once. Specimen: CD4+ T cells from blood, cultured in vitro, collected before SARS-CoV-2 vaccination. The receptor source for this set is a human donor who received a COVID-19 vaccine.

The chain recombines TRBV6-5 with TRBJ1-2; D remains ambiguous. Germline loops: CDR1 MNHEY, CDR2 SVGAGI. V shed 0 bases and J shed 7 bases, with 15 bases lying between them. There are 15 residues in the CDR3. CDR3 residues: CASSYSVAQSRGYTF. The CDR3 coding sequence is TGTGCCAGCAGTTACTCGGTCGCGCAGTCCCGTGGCTACACCTTC.

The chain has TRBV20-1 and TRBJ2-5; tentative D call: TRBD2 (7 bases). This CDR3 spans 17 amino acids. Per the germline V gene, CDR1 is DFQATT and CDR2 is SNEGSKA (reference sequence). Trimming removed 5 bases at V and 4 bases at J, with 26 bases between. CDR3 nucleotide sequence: TGCAGTGCTTCCCCTTTCCGCGGGGGCAGGGTAGGAGAGACCCAGTACTTC. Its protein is CSASPFRGGRVGETQYF.

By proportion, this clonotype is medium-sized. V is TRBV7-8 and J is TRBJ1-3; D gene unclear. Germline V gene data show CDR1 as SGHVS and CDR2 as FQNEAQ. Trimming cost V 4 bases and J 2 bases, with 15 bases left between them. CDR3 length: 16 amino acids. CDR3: CASSSSGPAAGNTIYF. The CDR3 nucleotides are TGTGCCAGCAGCTCATCCGGGCCAGCCGCTGGAAACACCATATATTTT.

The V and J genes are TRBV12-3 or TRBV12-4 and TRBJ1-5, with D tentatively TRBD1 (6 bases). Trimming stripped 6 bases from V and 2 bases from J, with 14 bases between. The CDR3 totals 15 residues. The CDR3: CASSPQGGGNQPQHF. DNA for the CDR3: TGTGCCAGCAGCCCACAGGGAGGGGGCAATCAGCCCCAGCATTTT.

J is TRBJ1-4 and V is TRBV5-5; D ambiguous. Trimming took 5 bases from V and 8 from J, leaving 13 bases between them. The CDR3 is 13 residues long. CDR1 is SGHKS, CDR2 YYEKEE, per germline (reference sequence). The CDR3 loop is CASSFIPGEKLFF. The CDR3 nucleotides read TGTGCCAGCAGTTTTATCCCGGGGGAAAAACTGTTTTTT.

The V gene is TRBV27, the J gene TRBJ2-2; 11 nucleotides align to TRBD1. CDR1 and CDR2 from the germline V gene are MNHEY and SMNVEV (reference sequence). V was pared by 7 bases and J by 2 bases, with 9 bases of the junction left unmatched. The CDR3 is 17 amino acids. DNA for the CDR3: TGTGCCAGCACCCTGTCACGGACAGGGGGCAACACCGGGGAGCTGTTTTTT. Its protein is CASTLSRTGGNTGELFF.

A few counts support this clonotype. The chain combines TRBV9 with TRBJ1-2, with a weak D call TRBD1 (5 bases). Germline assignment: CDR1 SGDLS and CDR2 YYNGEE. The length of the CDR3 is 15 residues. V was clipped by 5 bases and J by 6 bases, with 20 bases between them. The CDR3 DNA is TGTGCCAGCAGTCGTCTCACCGGGGGAGAGGATGGCTACACCTTC. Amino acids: CASSRLTGGEDGYTF.

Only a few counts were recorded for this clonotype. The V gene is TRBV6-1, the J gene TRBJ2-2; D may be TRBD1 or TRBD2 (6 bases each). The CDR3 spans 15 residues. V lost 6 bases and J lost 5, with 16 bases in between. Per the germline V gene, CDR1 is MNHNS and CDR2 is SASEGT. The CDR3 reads CASRTPGARTGELFF. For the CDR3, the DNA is TGTGCCAGCAGAACACCGGGGGCAAGGACCGGGGAGCTGTTTTTT.

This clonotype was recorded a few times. The CDR3 reads CASSAARQGARRRTQYF. DNA for the CDR3: TGTGCCAGCAGTGCAGCCCGACAGGGGGCGCGTAGGAGGACCCAGTACTTC. The chain combines TRBV2 with TRBJ2-5, with 10 bases that match TRBD1. Germline CDR1 SNHLY, CDR2 FYNNEI. The J segment lost 7 bases and the V segment lost 4 bases, leaving 15 bases of the junction unmatched. This CDR3 has 17 amino acids.

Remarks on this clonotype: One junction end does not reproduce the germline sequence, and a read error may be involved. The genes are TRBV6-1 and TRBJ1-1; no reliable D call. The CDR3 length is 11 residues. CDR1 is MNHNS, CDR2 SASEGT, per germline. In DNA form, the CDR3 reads TGTGCCAGCGGTGATATCTACAACGCTTTCTTT. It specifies CASGDIYNAFF.